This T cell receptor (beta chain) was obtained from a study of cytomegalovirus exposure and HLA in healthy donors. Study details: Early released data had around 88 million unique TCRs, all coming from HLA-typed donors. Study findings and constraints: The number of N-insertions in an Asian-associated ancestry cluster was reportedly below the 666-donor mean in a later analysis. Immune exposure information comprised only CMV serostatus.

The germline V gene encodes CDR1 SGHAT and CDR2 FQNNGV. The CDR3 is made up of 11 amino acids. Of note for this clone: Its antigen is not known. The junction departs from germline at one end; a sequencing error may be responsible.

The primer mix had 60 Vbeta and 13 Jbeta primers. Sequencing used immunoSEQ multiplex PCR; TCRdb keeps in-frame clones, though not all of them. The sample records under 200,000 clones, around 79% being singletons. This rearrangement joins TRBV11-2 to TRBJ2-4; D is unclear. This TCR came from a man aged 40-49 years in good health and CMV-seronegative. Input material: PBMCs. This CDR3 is CASSEQNSQYF. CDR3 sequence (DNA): TGTGCCAGCAGCGAACAAAACAGTCAGTACTTC.